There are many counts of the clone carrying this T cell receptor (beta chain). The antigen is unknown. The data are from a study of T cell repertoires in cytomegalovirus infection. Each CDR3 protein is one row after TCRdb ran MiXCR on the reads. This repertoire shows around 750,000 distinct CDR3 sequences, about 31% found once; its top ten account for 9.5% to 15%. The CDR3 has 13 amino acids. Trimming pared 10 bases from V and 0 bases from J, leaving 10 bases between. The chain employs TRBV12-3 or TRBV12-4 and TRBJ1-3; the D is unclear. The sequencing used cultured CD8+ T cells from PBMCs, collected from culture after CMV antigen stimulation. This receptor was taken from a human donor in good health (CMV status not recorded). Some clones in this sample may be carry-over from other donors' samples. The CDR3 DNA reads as TGTGCCACCCCGGGAAGCTCTGGAAACACCATATATTTT. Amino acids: CATPGSSGNTIYF.